The 25 T cell receptor beta chains in this list originate from one sample, sequenced in a study of cytomegalovirus exposure and HLA in healthy donors (dated by TCRdb to 2017 to 2019). The library was built by means of the immunoSEQ multiplex PCR assay. The multiplex PCR relied on a mix of 60 forward primers for TCR Vbeta segments and 13 reverse primers for TCR Jbeta segments. TCRdb holds this immuneACCESS table with in-frame rearrangements only. Some clones are missing; in checked studies, unresolved V genes explain under half, and the rest has no known cause. The sample data list roughly 140,000 clones, and 70% to 80% of these were observed just once. The leading ten clones occupy about 2.2% of the sample. Sequencing used PBMCs. The receptors were sampled from a woman aged 18-30 years in good health and CMV-seropositive.

The chain joins TRBV7-2 to TRBJ2-5; TRBD2 is a possible D gene (6 bases). Trimming took off 3 bases at V and 5 bases at J, with 10 bases between the two ends. Germline-derived CDR1 and CDR2 are SGHTA and FQGNSA. The CDR3 contains 13 residues. The CDR3 DNA follows: TGTGCCAGCAGCTTTCAGGGAGGCGAGACCCAGTACTTC. It yields the protein CASSFQGGETQYF.

This rearrangement joins TRBV6-1 to TRBJ2-1; TRBD2 is a possible D gene (7 bases). The germline CDR1 and CDR2 sequences are MNHNS and SASEGT. CDR3 length equals 15 residues. V lost 4 bases and J lost 4, with 14 bases in between. The CDR3 sequence is CASSGTGGGYNEQFF. DNA of the CDR3: TGTGCCAGCAGTGGTACGGGGGGCGGGTACAATGAGCAGTTCTTC.

The genes are TRBV29-1 and TRBJ1-1, with D possibly matching TRBD1 (5 bases). Germline V CDR1 and CDR2: SQVTM, ANQGSEA. The V and J ends lost 3 bases and 8 bases respectively, with 16 bases between them. CDR3 size: 13 residues. CDR3 sequence (DNA): TGCAGCGTTGATGCGGGGGTAGCCCTAGAAGCTTTCTTT. Translation gives CSVDAGVALEAFF. The whole variable domain, remainder taken from reference TRBV29-1 and TRBJ1-1, is SAVISQKPSRDICQRGTSLTIQCQVDSQVTMMFWYRQQPGQSLTLIATANQGSEATYESGFVIDKFPISRPNLTFSTLTVSNMSPEDSSIYLCSVDAGVALEAFFGQGTRLTVV.

The chain is built from TRBV7-9 and TRBJ2-7, with 8 bases that match TRBD2. J lost 0 bases, V lost 5 bases, and 12 bases had no gene match. Germline V gene sequence: CDR1 SEHNR, CDR2 FQNEAQ (reference sequence). The CDR3 is 17 residues long. The CDR3 nucleotides read TGTGCCAGCAGCACGATGCCGGGACTAGGAAACTCCTACGAGCAGTACTTC. As protein: CASSTMPGLGNSYEQYF.

J is TRBJ1-6 and V is TRBV27; 10 positions match TRBD1. The length of the CDR3 is 16 residues. Germline assignment: CDR1 MNHEY and CDR2 SMNVEV (reference sequence). V lost 6 bases, J lost 5 bases, and 7 bases stayed unmatched. The CDR3 region is CASRTRGTGDNSPLHF. The DNA for the CDR3 is TGTGCCAGCAGAACCAGGGGGACAGGGGATAATTCACCCCTCCACTTT.

The chain combines TRBV11-2 with TRBJ2-2, with 11 bases identical to TRBD2. V gave up 2 bases and J gave up 2 bases; unmatched junction bases: 4. Germline V gives CDR1 SGHAT, CDR2 FQNNGV. The CDR3 extends over 17 amino acids. CDR3 DNA sequence: TGTGCCAGCAGCTTAAGGACTAGCGGGCTTAACACCGGGGAGCTGTTTTTT. Its protein is CASSLRTSGLNTGELFF.

This clone has only one observation. The V gene is TRBV13, the J gene TRBJ2-1; no clear D gene. Trimming pared 6 bases from V and 1 base from J, leaving 16 bases between. Germline values: CDR1 PRHDT, CDR2 FYEKMQ (reference sequence). This CDR3 spans 16 amino acids. Here the CDR3 reads CASSLSRQESYNEQFF. Here the CDR3 DNA reads TGTGCCAGCAGTCTAAGCAGGCAGGAATCCTACAATGAGCAGTTCTTC.

The V gene is TRBV19, the J gene TRBJ2-3, with a weak D call TRBD2 (7 bases). The germline gives CDR1 LNHDA, CDR2 SQIVND (reference sequence). The CDR3 contains 14 residues. V was shortened by 7 bases and J by 4 bases, with 15 bases between the two germline ends. The CDR3 region is CASTMGRGSDTQYF. Here the CDR3 DNA reads TGTGCCAGTACCATGGGGAGGGGGTCAGATACGCAGTATTTT. The full variable domain, completed using reference TRBV19 and TRBJ2-3, is DGGITQSPKYLFRKEGQNVTLSCEQNLNHDAMYWYRQDPGQGLRLIYYSQIVNDFQKGDIAEGYSVSREKKESFPLTVTSAQKNPTAFYLCASTMGRGSDTQYFGPGTRLTVL.

The chain uses TRBV6-1 and TRBJ1-1; 8 bases fit TRBD1. This CDR3 has 14 residues. Unmatched junction bases numbered 11, after V lost 6 bases and J lost 8 bases. Germline V gene data show CDR1 as MNHNS and CDR2 as SASEGT. The CDR3 region is CASRNIRGTGEAFF. The CDR3 bases are TGTGCCAGCAGAAATATCAGGGGGACAGGCGAAGCTTTCTTT.

This rearrangement joins TRBV7-8 to TRBJ2-2; D perhaps matches TRBD2 (5 bases). Deletions cut 0 bases from V and 4 bases from J, with 6 bases between. Germline CDR1 reads SGHVS; CDR2 reads FQNEAQ. The CDR3 sequence is 14 residues long. CDR3 sequence: CASSLAGGTGELFF. The CDR3 DNA reads as TGTGCCAGCAGCTTAGCAGGAGGCACCGGGGAGCTGTTTTTT.

With respect to this clone: The junction departs from germline at one end; a sequencing error may be responsible. The rearrangement links TRBV15 to TRBJ1-5; D call uncertain. Germline-derived CDR1 and CDR2 are LNHNV and YYDKDF (reference sequence). CDR3 length: 15 residues. CDR3: CAASRESGVNQPQHF. CDR3 in DNA: TGTGCCGCCAGCAGAGAATCCGGGGTCAATCAGCCCCAGCATTTT.

Notes on this clone: Other DNA sequences in the sample encode the same CDR3. The chain uses TRBV7-9 and TRBJ1-1; tentatively, D is TRBD1 (5 bases). Per germline, CDR1 SEHNR and CDR2 FQNEAQ (reference sequence). This CDR3 region has 13 residues. Between the trimmed V and J ends, which lost 5 bases and 3 bases, there was a span of 10 bases. This CDR3 is CASSLGGDTEAFF. In DNA form, the CDR3 reads TGTGCCAGCAGCCTCGGGGGGGACACTGAAGCTTTCTTT.

V is TRBV21-1 and J is TRBJ2-5; no check of the table's D call, TRBD1, against the DNA was made. TRBV21-1 corresponds to a pseudogene. The CDR3 consists of 20 residues. The CDR3 region is CASSKMVSFDGDREVETQYF. CDR3 in DNA: TGTGCCAGCAGCAAGATGGTAAGCTTTGATGGTGACAGGGAGGTTGAGACCCAGTACTTC.

This clone has a handful of counts. The V and J genes are TRBV4-3 and TRBJ1-2, with D unresolved. CDR3 length: 15 amino acids. V was shortened by 1 base and J by 4 bases, with 13 bases between the two germline ends. From germline, CDR1 is LGHNA and CDR2 YSLEER. The CDR3 nucleotides read TGCGCCAGCAGCCAAGCGAATGAGGGCGGCTATGGCTACACCTTC. Its protein product is CASSQANEGGYGYTF.

This sequence joins TRBV7-6 and TRBJ1-5; D unresolved. This CDR3 is built from 13 residues. Trimming removed 2 bases at V and 7 bases at J, with 9 bases between. Germline CDR1 reads SGHVS; CDR2 reads FNYEAQ. This CDR3 is CASSLQAGQPQHF. In nucleotides, the CDR3 is TGTGCCAGCAGCTTACAGGCGGGGCAGCCCCAGCATTTT.

This chain joins TRBV11-1 and TRBJ1-2, with 8 bases identical to TRBD1. V lost 5 bases to trimming and J lost 4 bases; unmatched junction nucleotides: 12. This CDR3 has 16 residues. CDR1 and CDR2 (germline): SGHAT, FQDESV (reference sequence). CDR3 nucleotide sequence: TGTGCCAGCAGCCGACTGTGGACAGGGCTTCGCTATGGCTACACCTTC. Protein: CASSRLWTGLRYGYTF.

This chain links TRBV6-6 with TRBJ2-1; 11 positions match TRBD1. The germline gives CDR1 MNHNY, CDR2 SVGAGI (reference sequence). CDR3 length: 15 amino acids. Losses at the gene ends were 5 bases for V and 3 bases for J; bases not matched to a gene: 3. CDR3 region: CASSRTGGSYNEQFF. The CDR3 nucleotides read TGTGCCAGCAGTCGGACAGGGGGCAGCTACAATGAGCAGTTCTTC.

A single count supports this clone. The CDR3 reads CASSEWQGTGELFF. The CDR3 DNA sequence: TGTGCCAGCAGTGAATGGCAGGGCACCGGGGAGCTGTTTTTT. The chain combines TRBV2 with TRBJ2-2; weak D call: TRBD1 (5 bases). The V gene lost 2 bases and the J gene lost 4 bases, with 8 bases spanning the gap. The germline V gene has CDR1 SNHLY and CDR2 FYNNEI. This CDR3 is 14 amino acids long.

This chain links TRBV10-3 with TRBJ2-4; no clear D gene. V was shortened by 4 bases and J by 0 bases, with 10 bases between the two germline ends. This CDR3 is 15 amino acids long. CDR1 and CDR2 (germline): ENHRY, SYGVKD. The CDR3: CAISVGRQAKNIQYF. The CDR3, as DNA: TGTGCCATCAGTGTGGGCAGGCAAGCCAAAAACATTCAGTACTTC.

This clone was recorded a few times. This rearrangement joins TRBV4-3 to TRBJ2-7; D unclear. The V gene lost 0 bases and the J gene lost 2 bases, with 8 bases spanning the gap. This CDR3 is built from 14 residues. Per germline, CDR1 LGHNA and CDR2 YSLEER. The CDR3: CASSQDRGPYEQYF. Here the CDR3 DNA reads TGCGCCAGCAGCCAAGATCGAGGCCCCTACGAGCAGTACTTC.

The rearrangement uses TRBV4-1 and TRBJ2-2; 11 bases map to TRBD2. Germline assignment: CDR1 MGHRA and CDR2 YSYEKL. With V trimmed by 3 bases and J by 0 bases, 3 bases remained unmatched. This CDR3 is 17 amino acids long. The CDR3 DNA reads as TGCGCCAGCAGCCAGTTTAGCGGGGGGGCGAACACCGGGGAGCTGTTTTTT. Translation: CASSQFSGGANTGELFF.

The CDR3 is CASSIYSGANVLTF. The CDR3 nucleotides are TGTGCCAGTAGTATTTACTCTGGGGCCAACGTCCTGACTTTC. This chain joins TRBV19 and TRBJ2-6; D ambiguous. V gave up 3 bases and J gave up 0 bases, with 3 bases separating them. Germline CDR1 LNHDA, CDR2 SQIVND (reference sequence). This CDR3 comprises 14 residues.

CDR3 DNA sequence: TGTGCCAGCAGTTGGAGGGACAGATATAATTCACCCCTCCACTTT. Translation: CASSWRDRYNSPLHF. The V and J genes are TRBV28 and TRBJ1-6, with 7 bases that match TRBD1. The CDR3 has 15 residues. Per germline, CDR1 MDHEN and CDR2 SYDVKM. V dropped 4 bases and J dropped 4; count of bases not matched to a gene: 4.

The chain couples TRBV7-2 to TRBJ1-3; D remains unclear. V was cut by 6 bases and J by 2 bases, with 11 bases left in between. There are 14 residues in the CDR3. The germline gives CDR1 SGHTA, CDR2 FQGNSA. This CDR3 reads CASRSGNTGNTIYF. The CDR3 DNA reads TGTGCCAGCAGGTCGGGGAATACTGGAAACACCATATATTTT.

The V call is TRBV10-1, the J call TRBJ1-5; D not resolved. Trimming shortened V by 2 bases and J by 3 bases, and 5 bases separated the two germline ends. Germline V lookup: CDR1 WNHNN, CDR2 SYGVQD (reference sequence). The CDR3 contains 13 residues. The chain's CDR3 is CASSEGDNQPQHF. The CDR3 DNA reads as TGCGCCAGCAGTGAGGGAGACAATCAGCCCCAGCATTTT.